The clone carrying this T cell receptor (beta chain) was observed at least ten times. Antigen unknown. This sample was taken from a study of regulatory T cells in long-lasting Graves disease. Described time point: newly diagnosed GD, antithyroid drugs for less than 3 months. Preparation of the TCR library used RNA extracted from PBMCs. The V end lost 11 bases, the J end lost 6 bases, and 13 bases lay between the germline ends. The CDR3 is 11 residues long. CDR1 and CDR2 (germline): SGHVS, FQNEAQ. Study-level points and caveats: The analysis examined peripheral blood only and excluded thyroid tissue. Under persistent disease, TRBV28, TRBJ1-2 and TRBJ2-5 were used preferentially.

Researchers made TCR beta libraries by using iRepertoire HTBI primers and running Arm-PCR on CDR3 regions. TCRdb fed the multiplex PCR reads into MiXCR, producing one record per CDR3 protein. The table records hundreds of thousands of distinct CDR3 sequences, 15% of them present only once. The clonotype comes from a female donor with Graves disease. The chain employs TRBV7-8 and TRBJ1-2; D uncertain. This specimen consisted of peripheral blood mononuclear cells (PBMCs), obtained at new diagnosis, from a patient treated with antithyroid drugs. In DNA form, the CDR3 reads TGTGCCGCGGGTAGTTGGGATGGCTACACCTTC. Amino acid sequence: CAAGSWDGYTF.